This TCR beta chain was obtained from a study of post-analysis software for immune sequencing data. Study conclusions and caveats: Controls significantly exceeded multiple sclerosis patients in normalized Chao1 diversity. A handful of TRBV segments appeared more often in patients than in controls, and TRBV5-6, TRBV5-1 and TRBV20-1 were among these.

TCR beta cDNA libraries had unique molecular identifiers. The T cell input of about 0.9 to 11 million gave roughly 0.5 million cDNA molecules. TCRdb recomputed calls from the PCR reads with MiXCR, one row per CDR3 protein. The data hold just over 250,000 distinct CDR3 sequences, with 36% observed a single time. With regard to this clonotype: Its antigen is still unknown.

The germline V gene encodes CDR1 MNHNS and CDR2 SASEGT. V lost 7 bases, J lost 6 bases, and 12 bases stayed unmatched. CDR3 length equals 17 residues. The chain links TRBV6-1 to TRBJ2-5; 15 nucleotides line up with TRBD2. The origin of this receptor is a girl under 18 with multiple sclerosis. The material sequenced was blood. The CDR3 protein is CASIRGLAGGIGKTQYF. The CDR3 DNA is TGTGCCAGCATTCGAGGACTAGCGGGGGGGATCGGAAAGACCCAGTACTTC.